This TCR beta chain originates from a study of control samples from healthy donors and cancer patients (dated by TCRdb to 2018 to 2021). Library generation was performed with the immunoSEQ multiplex PCR assay. The source is immuneACCESS, and TCRdb retained only in-frame sequences with V and J called. Part of the clones is not carried over; for the studies checked, unresolved V genes explain less than half of this, and the remainder is unexplained. In this sample the table shows over 80,000 clones, 75% to 95% of which occur a single time. The ten largest clones represent 15% to 19% of the sample. As concerns this clone: It has no known antigen specificity. Base-call qualities are not available, and no considerably larger clone is one nucleotide away.

Reading the germline V gene gives CDR1 MNHEY and CDR2 SVGAGI. V loses 0 bases of germline sequence and J loses 5 bases, and the interval between the two ends is 13 bases. Inclusive of the bounding cysteine and phenylalanine, the CDR3 is 15 residues long. Solely the CDR3 DNA is kept, with 45 bases framed from the first base. Sequencing was done on a sample of blood. The chain is assembled from TRBV6-5 and TRBJ1-2; the D gene is perhaps TRBD1, from 5 matching bases. The sequence was collected from a man under 40 in good health. The CDR3 amino acid sequence is: CASSYSKAGPYGYTF. The sequenced DNA is TGTGCCAGCAGTTACTCGAAGGCAGGGCCGTATGGCTACACCTTC.